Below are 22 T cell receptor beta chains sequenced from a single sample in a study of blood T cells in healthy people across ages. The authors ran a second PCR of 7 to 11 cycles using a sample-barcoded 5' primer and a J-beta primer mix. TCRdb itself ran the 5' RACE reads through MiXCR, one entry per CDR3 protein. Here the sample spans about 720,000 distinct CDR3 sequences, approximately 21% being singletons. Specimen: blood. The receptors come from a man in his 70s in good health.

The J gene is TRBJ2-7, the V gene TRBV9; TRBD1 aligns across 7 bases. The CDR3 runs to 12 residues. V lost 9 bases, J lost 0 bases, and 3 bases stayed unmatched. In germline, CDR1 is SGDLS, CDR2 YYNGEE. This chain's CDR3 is CATYRGSYEQYV. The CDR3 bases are TGTGCCACGTACAGGGGCTCCTACGAGCAGTACGTC.

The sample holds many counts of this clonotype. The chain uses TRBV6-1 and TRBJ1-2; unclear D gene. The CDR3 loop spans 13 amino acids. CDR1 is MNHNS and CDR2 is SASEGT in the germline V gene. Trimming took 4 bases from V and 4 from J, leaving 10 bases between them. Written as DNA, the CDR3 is TGTGCCAGCAGTGCGACGGCTATCTATGGCTACACCTTC. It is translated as CASSATAIYGYTF.

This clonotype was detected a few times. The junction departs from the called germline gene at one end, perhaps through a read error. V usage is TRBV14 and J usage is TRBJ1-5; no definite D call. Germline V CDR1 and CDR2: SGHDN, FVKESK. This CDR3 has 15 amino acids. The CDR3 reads CACSQDEGGNQPQHF. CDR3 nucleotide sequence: TGTGCCTGCAGCCAAGATGAAGGTGGCAATCAGCCCCAGCATTTT.

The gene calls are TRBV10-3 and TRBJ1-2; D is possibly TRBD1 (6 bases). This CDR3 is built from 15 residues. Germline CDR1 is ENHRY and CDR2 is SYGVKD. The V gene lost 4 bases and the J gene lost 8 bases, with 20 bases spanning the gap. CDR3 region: CAISAGTRSKGGYTF. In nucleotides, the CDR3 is TGTGCCATCAGTGCCGGGACAAGATCTAAAGGAGGCTACACCTTC.

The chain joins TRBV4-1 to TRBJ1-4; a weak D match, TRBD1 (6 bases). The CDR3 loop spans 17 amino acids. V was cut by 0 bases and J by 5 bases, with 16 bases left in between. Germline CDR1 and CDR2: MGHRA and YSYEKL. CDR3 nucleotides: TGCGCCAGCAGCCAAGATCGCCAACAGGGATCAAATGAAAAACTGTTTTTT. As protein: CASSQDRQQGSNEKLFF.

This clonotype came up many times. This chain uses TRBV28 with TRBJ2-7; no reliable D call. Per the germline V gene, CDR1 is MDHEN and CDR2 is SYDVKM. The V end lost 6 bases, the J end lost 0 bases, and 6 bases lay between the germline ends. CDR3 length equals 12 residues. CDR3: CASSLYSYEQYF. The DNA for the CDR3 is TGTGCCAGCAGCCTCTACTCCTACGAGCAGTACTTC.

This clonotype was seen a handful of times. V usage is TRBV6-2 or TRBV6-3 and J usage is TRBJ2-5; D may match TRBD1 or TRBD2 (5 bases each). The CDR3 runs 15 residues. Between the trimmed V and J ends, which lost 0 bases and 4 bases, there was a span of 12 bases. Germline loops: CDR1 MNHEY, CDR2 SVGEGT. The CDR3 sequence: CASSYSNLGTETQYF. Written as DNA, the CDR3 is TGTGCCAGCAGTTACTCGAACCTCGGGACAGAGACCCAGTACTTC.

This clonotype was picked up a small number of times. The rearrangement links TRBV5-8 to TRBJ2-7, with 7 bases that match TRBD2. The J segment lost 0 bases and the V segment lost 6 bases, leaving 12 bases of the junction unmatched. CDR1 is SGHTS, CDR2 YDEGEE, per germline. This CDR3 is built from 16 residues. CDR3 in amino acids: CASILTFSGGSYEQYF. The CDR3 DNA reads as TGTGCCAGCATCCTCACTTTTTCGGGGGGCTCCTACGAGCAGTACTTC.

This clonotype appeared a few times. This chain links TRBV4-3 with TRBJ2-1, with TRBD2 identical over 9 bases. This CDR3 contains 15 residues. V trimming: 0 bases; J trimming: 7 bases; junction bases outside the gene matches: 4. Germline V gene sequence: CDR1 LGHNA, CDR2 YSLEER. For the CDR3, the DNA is TGCGCCAGCAGCCAAGATAGCGGGAGTTGGAATGAGCAGTTCTTC. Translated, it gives CASSQDSGSWNEQFF.

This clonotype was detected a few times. The CDR3 region is CASSKGQGFAGANVLTF. The CDR3 nucleotides read TGTGCCAGCAGCAAGGGACAGGGATTCGCTGGGGCCAACGTCCTGACTTTC. The J gene is TRBJ2-6, the V gene TRBV5-6; 9 bases fit TRBD1. Germline loops: CDR1 SGHDT, CDR2 YYEEEE. V lost 4 bases, J lost 2 bases, and 7 bases stayed unmatched. The CDR3 sequence is 17 residues long.

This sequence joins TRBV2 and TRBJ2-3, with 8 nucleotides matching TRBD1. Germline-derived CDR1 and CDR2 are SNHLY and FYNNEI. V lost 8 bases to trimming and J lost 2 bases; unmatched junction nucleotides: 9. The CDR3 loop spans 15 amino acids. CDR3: CASSRQGAYTDTQYF. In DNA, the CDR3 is TGTGCCAGCTCCCGGCAGGGGGCGTACACAGATACGCAGTATTTT.

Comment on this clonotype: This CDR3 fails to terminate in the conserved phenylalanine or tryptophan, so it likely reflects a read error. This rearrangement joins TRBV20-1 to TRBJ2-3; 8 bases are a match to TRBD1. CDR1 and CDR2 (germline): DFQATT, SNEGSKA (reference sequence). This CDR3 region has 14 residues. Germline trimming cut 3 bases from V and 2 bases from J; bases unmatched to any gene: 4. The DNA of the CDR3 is TGCAGTGCTAGCGACAGGGGTCACACAGATACGCAGTATCTT. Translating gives CSASDRGHTDTQYL.

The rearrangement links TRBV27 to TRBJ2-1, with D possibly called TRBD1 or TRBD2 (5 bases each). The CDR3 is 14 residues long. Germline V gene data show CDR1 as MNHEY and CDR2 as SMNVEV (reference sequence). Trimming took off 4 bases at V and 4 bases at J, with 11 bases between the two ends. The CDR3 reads CASSSPGPYNEQFF. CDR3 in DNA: TGTGCCAGCAGTTCCCCGGGGCCTTACAATGAGCAGTTCTTC.

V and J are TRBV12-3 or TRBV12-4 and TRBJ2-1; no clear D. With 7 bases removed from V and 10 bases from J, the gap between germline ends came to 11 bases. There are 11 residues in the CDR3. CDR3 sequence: CASTRSTEQFF. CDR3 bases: TGTGCCAGCACCAGAAGTACGGAGCAGTTCTTC.

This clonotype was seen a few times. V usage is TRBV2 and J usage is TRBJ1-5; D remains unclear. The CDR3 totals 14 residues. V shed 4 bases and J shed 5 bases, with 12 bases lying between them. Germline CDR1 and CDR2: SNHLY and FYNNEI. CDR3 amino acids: CASSVLGFDQPQHF. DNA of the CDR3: TGTGCCAGCAGTGTCTTAGGGTTTGATCAGCCCCAGCATTTT.

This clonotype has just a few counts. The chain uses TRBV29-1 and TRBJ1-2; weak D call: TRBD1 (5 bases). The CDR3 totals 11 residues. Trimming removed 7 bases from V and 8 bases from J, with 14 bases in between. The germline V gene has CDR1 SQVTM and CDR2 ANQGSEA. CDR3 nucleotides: TGCAGCGCCTCTTATGGGGGAGGCTACACCTTC. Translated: CSASYGGGYTF.

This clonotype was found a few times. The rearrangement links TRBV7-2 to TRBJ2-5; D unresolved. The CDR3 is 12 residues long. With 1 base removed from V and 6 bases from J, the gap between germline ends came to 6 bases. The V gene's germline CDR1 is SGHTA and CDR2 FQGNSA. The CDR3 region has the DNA TGTGCCAGCAGCTTAGGAGGCCAGACCCAGTACTTC. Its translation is CASSLGGQTQYF.

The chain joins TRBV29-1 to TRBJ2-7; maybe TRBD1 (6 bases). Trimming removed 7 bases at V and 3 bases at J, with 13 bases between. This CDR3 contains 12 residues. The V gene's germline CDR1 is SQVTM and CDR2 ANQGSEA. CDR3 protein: CSATGTHYEQYF. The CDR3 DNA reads TGCAGCGCCACCGGGACACACTACGAGCAGTACTTC.

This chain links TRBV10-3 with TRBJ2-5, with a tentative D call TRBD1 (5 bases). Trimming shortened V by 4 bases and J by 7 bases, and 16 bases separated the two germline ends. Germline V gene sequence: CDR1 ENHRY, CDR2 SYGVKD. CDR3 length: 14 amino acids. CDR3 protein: CAISAGQPLGTQYF. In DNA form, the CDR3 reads TGTGCCATCAGTGCAGGACAACCATTGGGGACCCAGTACTTC.

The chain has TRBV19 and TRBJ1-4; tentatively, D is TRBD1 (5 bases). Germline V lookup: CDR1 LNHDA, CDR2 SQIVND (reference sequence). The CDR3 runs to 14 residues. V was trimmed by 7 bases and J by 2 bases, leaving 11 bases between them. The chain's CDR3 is CASTRGRTNEKLFF. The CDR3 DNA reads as TGTGCCAGTACTCGGGGCCGGACTAATGAAAAACTGTTTTTT. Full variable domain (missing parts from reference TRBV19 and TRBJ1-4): DGGITQSPKYLFRKEGQNVTLSCEQNLNHDAMYWYRQDPGQGLRLIYYSQIVNDFQKGDIAEGYSVSREKKESFPLTVTSAQKNPTAFYLCASTRGRTNEKLFFGSGTQLSVL.

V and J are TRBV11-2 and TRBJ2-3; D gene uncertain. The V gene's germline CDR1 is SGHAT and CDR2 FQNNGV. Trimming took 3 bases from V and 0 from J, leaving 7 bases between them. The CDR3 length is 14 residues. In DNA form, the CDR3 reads TGTGCCAGCAGCTTTGCCAGGAGCACAGATACGCAGTATTTT. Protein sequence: CASSFARSTDTQYF.

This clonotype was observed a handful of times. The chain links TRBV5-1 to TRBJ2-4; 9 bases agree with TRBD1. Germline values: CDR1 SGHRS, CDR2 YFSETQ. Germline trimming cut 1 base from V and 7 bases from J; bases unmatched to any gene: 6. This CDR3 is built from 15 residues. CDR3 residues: CASSLFTGGSNIQYF. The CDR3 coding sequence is TGCGCCAGCAGCTTGTTTACAGGGGGCTCGAACATTCAGTACTTC.